This T cell receptor beta chain is drawn from a study of shared clonotypes between healthy human individuals. Study overall: Used for every donor were three CD4 naive, three CD4 memory, two CD8 naive and one CD8 memory plate.

A CD45RA-negative memory subset and a CD45RA+ naive subset were separated from the CD4+ cells. For every subset, genomic DNA was evenly distributed across several immunoSEQ plates. Original processing notes: Junction-only sequences produced by ImmunoSEQ had no quality scores, so filtering differed. Clones were read by immunoSEQ multiplex PCR, and TCRdb kept only the in-frame ones, dropping some. Clone size and V and J calls were adopted from that table, with D and trimming inferred from the DNA. The table lists 950,000 to 1,300,000 clones, roughly 80% of them singletons. Trimming at V came to 6 bases and at J to 9 bases, leaving 6 bases not matched to a gene. Germline V gene sequence: CDR1 ENHRY, CDR2 SYGVKD. The CDR3 sequence is 13 residues long.

The sample was memory CD4+ T cells sorted from blood. Subset of the sample: CD45RA-negative fraction. The sequence came from a man between 18 and 29 years old in good health. This chain uses TRBV10-3 with TRBJ1-5, with 9 bases that match TRBD1. In DNA form, the CDR3 reads TGTGCCATCAGGGGGGACAGGGAGTCGCCCCAGCATTTT. It codes for CAIRGDRESPQHF.